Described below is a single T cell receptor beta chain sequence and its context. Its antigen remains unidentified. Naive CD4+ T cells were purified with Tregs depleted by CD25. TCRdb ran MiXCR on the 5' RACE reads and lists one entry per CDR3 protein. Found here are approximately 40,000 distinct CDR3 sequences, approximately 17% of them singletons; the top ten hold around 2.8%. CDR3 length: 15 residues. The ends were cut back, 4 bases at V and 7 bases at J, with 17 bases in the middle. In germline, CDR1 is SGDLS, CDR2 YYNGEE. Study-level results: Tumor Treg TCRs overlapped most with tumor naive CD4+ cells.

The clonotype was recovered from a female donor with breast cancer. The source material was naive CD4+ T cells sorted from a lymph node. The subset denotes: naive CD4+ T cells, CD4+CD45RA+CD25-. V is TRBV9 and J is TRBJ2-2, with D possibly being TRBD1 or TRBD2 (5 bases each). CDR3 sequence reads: CASSLRPTGGGELFF. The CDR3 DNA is TGTGCCAGCAGCCTTCGCCCAACTGGGGGCGGGGAGCTGTTTTTT.